The entry below describes one T cell receptor beta chain. Its antigen target is currently unknown. No qualities accompany the bases; no much larger clone lies one base away. For sequencing of the TCRbeta CDR3 region, genomic DNA was extracted from the sorted cells. TCRbeta CDR3 regions were sequenced using the immunoSEQ Assay. TCRdb took this table from immuneACCESS and kept in-frame rearrangements with V and J called. Such tables lack part of the clones; where checked against another copy, unresolved V genes explain under half of the gap, and the rest is unexplained. This sample holds 96,000 or so clones; more than 80% were observed only once. The ten largest clonotypes hold approximately 5.5% of the sample. This sample was taken from a study of OX40 agonist ivuxolimab in advanced cancers. In the study overall: The costimulatory receptor OX40 (CD134) was targeted by ivuxolimab, a fully human IgG2 agonistic monoclonal antibody. Intravenous ivuxolimab was administered to patients every 2 weeks at six dose levels: 0.01, 0.1, 0.3, 1.5, 3 and 10 mg/kg. Of the 50 to 55 dose-escalation patients, hepatocellular carcinoma was present in approximately 20, melanoma in around 15, renal cell carcinoma in 9 and head and neck cancer in 9. In the dose-escalation cohort, around four fifths of patients were male, and the mean age was around 60 years with a range of roughly 20 to 85. Patients were allowed to have had prior anti-PD-1, anti-PD-L1 or anti-CTLA-4 therapy, and approximately 40% of the dose-escalation patients had been treated with checkpoint inhibitors. Partial responses occurred in three dose-escalation patients, of whom one had hepatocellular carcinoma and two had cutaneous melanoma. Peripheral TCRbeta sequencing was intended to test whether TCR sequence diversity was altered and clonal T-cell expansion was caused by ivuxolimab. The monotherapy dose-escalation portion (N ≈ 50 patients) of the phase I ivuxolimab trial is reported in the paper.

The V and J ends are trimmed by 3 bases and 12 bases, leaving 17 bases between them. The CDR3 has 13 amino acids, counting the end cysteine and phenylalanine. Just the 39-base CDR3 DNA is kept, in frame starting at base 1. The germline V gene provides CDR1 SGHTA and CDR2 FQGNSA. On the study overall, not on this receptor specifically: At doses of 0.1 to 3.0 mg/kg, clonal expansion of both CD4+ and CD8+ T cells in blood was seen between baseline and week 6. In the 0.1-3.0 mg/kg groups, partial responders were among the patients with the lowest normalized peripheral clonal expansion, particularly in CD8+ T cells. Antigen specificity was not determined for the clonally expanded peripheral T cells. After ivuxolimab, expanded clones were on average more numerous among CD8+ T cells than among CD4+ T cells. Low levels of normalized T-cell clonal expansion were also seen in some patients who did not respond.

Patients with a history of autoimmune disease or receiving systemic immunosuppression were excluded from the trial. Peripheral blood for TCR sequencing was collected from all dose cohorts at baseline, on cycle 4 day 1, and on cycle 7 day 1. The samples were taken from a phase I, first-in-human, multicenter, open-label dose-escalation trial of ivuxolimab. The trial enrolled adults with locally advanced or metastatic head and neck squamous cell, hepatocellular, melanoma or renal cell carcinoma. Before TCR sequencing, CD4+ T cells and CD8+ T cells from peripheral blood were sorted into separate populations.

The TCR sequence derives from an adult with an advanced solid tumor such as melanoma, head and neck, liver or kidney cancer. The chain is encoded by TRBV7-2 joined to TRBJ1-2, and perhaps TRBD1 as D gene, on 6 matching bases. Sample: CD4+ or CD8+ T cells sorted from blood, taken in a trial of the OX40 agonist ivuxolimab. The DNA sequence is as follows: TGTGCCAGCAGCTTTGGAGGGGGTCGGGTTGACACCTTC. Translated, this gives CASSFGGGRVDTF.